The TCR beta chain under discussion was sequenced for a study of blood T cell repertoires in COVID-19. Original data processing: Researchers report that nucleated cell counts were estimated from reference gene primer amplification. The method was immunoSEQ multiplex PCR; TCRdb's version includes in-frame clones alone and lacks a portion of them. V, J and clone size reflect that table, while D and trimming were determined from the DNA. This table has more than 85,000 clones, roughly 90% appearing once. CDR3 length: 15 residues. Germline CDR1 LNHDA, CDR2 SQIVND (reference sequence). V lost 1 base and J 0 bases, leaving 7 bases between the germline ends. Seattle patients were enrolled while actively infected and followed longitudinally.

The specimen was peripheral blood. This sequence was found in a human donor with COVID-19, enrolled during active disease. The donor label of this sample is uncertain. The genes are TRBV19 and TRBJ1-5; D ambiguous. The CDR3: CASSIAENSNQPQHF. The CDR3 nucleotides are TGTGCCAGTAGTATAGCTGAGAATAGCAATCAGCCCCAGCATTTT. The full variable domain, completed using reference TRBV19 and TRBJ1-5, is DGGITQSPKYLFRKEGQNVTLSCEQNLNHDAMYWYRQDPGQGLRLIYYSQIVNDFQKGDIAEGYSVSREKKESFPLTVTSAQKNPTAFYLCASSIAENSNQPQHFGDGTRLSIL.